The 13 T cell receptor beta chains below were found in one sample sequenced in a study of blood T cell repertoires in COVID-19. Sequencing used immunoSEQ multiplex PCR; TCRdb keeps in-frame clones, though not all of them. The sample shows about 130,000 clones, around 85% of them seen only once. Source material: peripheral blood. These receptors all stem from a human donor in a cohort sampled during active COVID-19.

This clone has a handful of counts. CDR3 loop: CASSSGTSSLTGELFF. Written as DNA, the CDR3 is TGTGCCAGCAGTAGTGGGACTAGTTCCCTTACCGGGGAGCTGTTTTTT. V is TRBV2 and J is TRBJ2-2, with 8 positions matching TRBD2. V trimming: 5 bases; J trimming: 5 bases; junction bases outside the gene matches: 10. The length of the CDR3 is 16 residues. Per the germline V gene, CDR1 is SNHLY and CDR2 is FYNNEI. The full variable domain, completed using reference TRBV2 and TRBJ2-2, is EPEVTQTPSHQVTQMGQEVILRCVPISNHLYFYWYRQILGQKVEFLVSFYNNEISEKSEIFDDQFSVERPDGSNFTLKIRSTKLEDSAMYFCASSSGTSSLTGELFFGEGSRLTVL.

Worth noting for this clone: This same CDR3 is encoded by further DNA sequences in the sample. The rearrangement joins TRBV11-2 to TRBJ2-5, with TRBD2 matching 8 bases. Germline CDR1 is SGHAT and CDR2 is FQNNGV. V lost 1 base, J lost 5 bases, and 6 bases stayed unmatched. This CDR3 is built from 15 residues. The CDR3 region is CASSLGGGLGETQYF. In nucleotides, the CDR3 is TGTGCCAGCAGCTTAGGCGGGGGGTTAGGGGAGACCCAGTACTTC.

This sequence joins TRBV29-1 and TRBJ1-4, with 8 nucleotides matching TRBD1. The CDR3 contains 13 residues. Per the germline V gene, CDR1 is SQVTM and CDR2 is ANQGSEA. V was clipped by 7 bases and J by 3 bases; unmatched bases: 4. The CDR3 loop reads CSAWTGPNEKLFF. The DNA of the CDR3 is TGCAGCGCCTGGACAGGGCCTAATGAAAAACTGTTTTTT.

This clone occurred many times. The chain carries TRBV25-1 and TRBJ2-7, with D possibly matching TRBD2 (6 bases). The V gene lost 0 bases and the J gene lost 5 bases, with 11 bases spanning the gap. Looked up from germline, CDR1 is MGHDK and CDR2 is SYGVNS. The CDR3 runs to 14 residues. CDR3 region: CASSEYSGLNEQYF. The DNA for the CDR3 is TGTGCCAGCAGTGAATATTCGGGACTCAACGAGCAGTACTTC.

The chain employs TRBV19 and TRBJ1-1, with a possible D match to TRBD1 (6 bases). The CDR3 runs to 15 residues. CDR1 and CDR2 (germline): LNHDA, SQIVND (reference sequence). V lost 6 bases and J lost 1, with 15 bases in between. CDR3 in amino acids: CASRSNGGGNTEAFF. Written as DNA, the CDR3 is TGTGCCAGTAGAAGCAATGGGGGCGGGAACACTGAAGCTTTCTTT.

The J gene is TRBJ1-4, the V gene TRBV5-1; D unclear. The CDR3 is 15 residues long. Trimming removed 1 base at V and 0 bases at J, with 7 bases between. CDR1 and CDR2 from the germline V gene are SGHRS and YFSETQ. The DNA for the CDR3 is TGCGCCAGCAGCTTGCTAAGTGCAACTAATGAAAAACTGTTTTTT. As protein: CASSLLSATNEKLFF.

The rearrangement uses TRBV5-4 and TRBJ1-1; TRBD1 aligns across 8 bases. V lost 4 bases to trimming and J lost 1 base; unmatched junction nucleotides: 12. The CDR3 is 17 amino acids. CDR1 is SGHNT and CDR2 is YYREEE in the germline V gene (reference sequence). CDR3 residues: CASSSRPGGSSNTEAFF. CDR3 bases: TGTGCCAGCAGCAGCCGTCCAGGGGGCTCGTCGAACACTGAAGCTTTCTTT.

This clone was observed a handful of times. The V call is TRBV6-5, the J call TRBJ2-7; TRBD2 matches 9 bases. The V and J ends lost 6 bases and 7 bases, in that order; junction bases with no gene match: 10. This CDR3 is 14 amino acids long. Looked up from germline, CDR1 is MNHEY and CDR2 is SVGAGI. The CDR3 region has the DNA TGTGCCAGCAGCCCCTCAGGCGGGAGGGGGGAGCAGTACGTC. Amino acids: CASSPSGGRGEQYV.

V is TRBV7-9 and J is TRBJ2-1, with D possibly matching TRBD2 (5 bases). This CDR3 comprises 12 residues. From germline, CDR1 is SEHNR and CDR2 FQNEAQ (reference sequence). With 8 bases removed from V and 3 bases from J, the gap between germline ends came to 8 bases. This chain's CDR3 is CASGAVYNEQFF. The CDR3 DNA reads as TGTGCCAGCGGAGCGGTCTACAATGAGCAGTTCTTC.

The chain has TRBV19 and TRBJ2-7, with 9 bases lining up with TRBD1. The trim removed 6 bases at V and 2 bases at J, leaving 5 bases unmatched. This CDR3 contains 14 residues. CDR1 is LNHDA and CDR2 is SQIVND in the germline V gene (reference sequence). CDR3 DNA: TGTGCCAGTAGGGGACAGGGCCTTCCCTACGAGCAGTACTTC. This translates into CASRGQGLPYEQYF.

The chain employs TRBV3-1 (or the pseudogene TRBV3-2) and TRBJ1-2, with D unclear. The ends were cut back, 0 bases at V and 8 bases at J, with 16 bases in the middle. Germline V lookup: CDR1 LGHDT, CDR2 YNNKEL (reference sequence). This CDR3 comprises 15 residues. The CDR3 DNA follows: TGTGCCAGCAGCCAAGACTGGGGAGGTACGTTGGGCTACACCTTC. Translating it yields CASSQDWGGTLGYTF.

The rearrangement joins TRBV19 to TRBJ2-7, with 12 bases that match TRBD1. This CDR3 is 16 amino acids long. Trimming removed 4 bases from V and 7 bases from J; junction bases left unmatched: 11. Germline CDR1 and CDR2: LNHDA and SQIVND (reference sequence). Here the CDR3 DNA reads TGTGCCAGTAGTACCTCCCCGGGACAGGGGGCGAGGGAGCAGTACTTC. This encodes CASSTSPGQGAREQYF.

This chain links TRBV6-6 with TRBJ2-4, with TRBD1 matching 7 bases. Trimming took 5 bases from V and 1 from J; bases not matched to a gene: 5. The germline gives CDR1 MNHNY, CDR2 SVGAGI (reference sequence). CDR3 length: 15 residues. This CDR3 reads CASSPQGEAKNIQYF. The CDR3 DNA reads as TGTGCCAGCAGTCCTCAGGGGGAGGCCAAAAACATTCAGTACTTC.